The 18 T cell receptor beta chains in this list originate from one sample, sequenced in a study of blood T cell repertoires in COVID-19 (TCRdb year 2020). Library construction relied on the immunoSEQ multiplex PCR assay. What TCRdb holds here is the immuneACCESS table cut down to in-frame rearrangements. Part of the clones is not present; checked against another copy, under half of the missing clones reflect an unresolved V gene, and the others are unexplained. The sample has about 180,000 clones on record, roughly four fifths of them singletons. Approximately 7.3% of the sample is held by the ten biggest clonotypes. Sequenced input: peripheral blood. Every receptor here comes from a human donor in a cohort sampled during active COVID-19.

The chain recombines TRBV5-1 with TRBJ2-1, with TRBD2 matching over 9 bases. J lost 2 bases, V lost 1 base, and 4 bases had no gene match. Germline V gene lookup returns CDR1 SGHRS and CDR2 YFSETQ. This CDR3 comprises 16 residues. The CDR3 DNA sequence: TGCGCCAGCAGCTTGTCAGCGGGGGGCGCCTACAATGAGCAGTTCTTC. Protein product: CASSLSAGGAYNEQFF. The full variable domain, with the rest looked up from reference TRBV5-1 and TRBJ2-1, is KAGVTQTPRYLIKTRGQQVTLSCSPISGHRSVSWYQQTPGQGLQFLFEYFSETQRNKGNFPGRFSGRQFSNSRSEMNVSTLELGDSALYLCASSLSAGGAYNEQFFGPGTRLTVL.

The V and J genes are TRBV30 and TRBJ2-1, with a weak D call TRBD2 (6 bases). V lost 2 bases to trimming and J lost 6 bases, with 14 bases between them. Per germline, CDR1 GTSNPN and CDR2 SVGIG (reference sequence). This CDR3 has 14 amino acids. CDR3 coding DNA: TGTGCCTGGAGTCCGGGAGAAGAAGGCAATGAGCAGTTCTTC. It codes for CAWSPGEEGNEQFF.

The CDR3 region is CASSSGTADYEQYF. In DNA, the CDR3 is TGTGCCAGCAGCTCCGGGACAGCCGACTACGAGCAGTACTTC. The V call is TRBV7-9, the J call TRBJ2-7, with 7 bases fitting TRBD1. Germline loops: CDR1 SEHNR, CDR2 FQNEAQ (reference sequence). This CDR3 has 14 amino acids. With 4 bases clipped from V and 3 bases from J, the junction kept 6 bases outside the gene matches.

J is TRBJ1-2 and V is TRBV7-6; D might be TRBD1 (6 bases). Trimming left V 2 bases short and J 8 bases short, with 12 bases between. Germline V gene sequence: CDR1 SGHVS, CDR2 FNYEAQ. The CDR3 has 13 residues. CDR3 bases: TGTGCCAGCAGCTTACCAGGGGATGGCGGCTACACCTTC. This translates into CASSLPGDGGYTF.

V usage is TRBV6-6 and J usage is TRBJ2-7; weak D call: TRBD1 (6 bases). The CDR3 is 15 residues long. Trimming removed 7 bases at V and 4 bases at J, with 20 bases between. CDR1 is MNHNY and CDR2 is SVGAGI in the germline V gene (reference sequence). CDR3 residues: CASMSEAGAQYEQYF. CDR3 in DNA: TGTGCCAGCATGTCGGAGGCAGGGGCTCAGTACGAGCAGTACTTC.

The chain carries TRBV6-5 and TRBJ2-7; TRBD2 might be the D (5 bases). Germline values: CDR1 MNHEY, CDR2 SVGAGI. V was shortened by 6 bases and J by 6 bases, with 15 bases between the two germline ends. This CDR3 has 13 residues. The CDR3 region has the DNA TGTGCCAGCAGCCAGCCGGGAACTAGCGAGCAGTACTTC. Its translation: CASSQPGTSEQYF.

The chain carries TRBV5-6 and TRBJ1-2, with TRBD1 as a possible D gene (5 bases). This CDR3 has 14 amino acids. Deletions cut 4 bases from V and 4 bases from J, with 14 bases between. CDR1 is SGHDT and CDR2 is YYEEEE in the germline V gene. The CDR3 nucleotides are TGTGCCAGCAGCCAGGTGCGGGGGTCCTATGGCTACACCTTC. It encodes CASSQVRGSYGYTF.

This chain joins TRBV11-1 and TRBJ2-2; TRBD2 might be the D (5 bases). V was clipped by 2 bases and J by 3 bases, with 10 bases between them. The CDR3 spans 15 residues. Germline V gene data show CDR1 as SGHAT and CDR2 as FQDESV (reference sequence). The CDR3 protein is CASSLTSGHTGELFF. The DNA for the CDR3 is TGTGCCAGCAGCTTAACCAGCGGTCACACCGGGGAGCTGTTTTTT.

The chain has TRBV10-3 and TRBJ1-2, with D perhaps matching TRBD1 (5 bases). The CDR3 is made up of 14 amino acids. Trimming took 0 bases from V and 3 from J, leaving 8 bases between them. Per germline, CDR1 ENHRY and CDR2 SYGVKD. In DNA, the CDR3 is TGTGCCATCAGTGAGTCCGGAGGGGACTATGGCTACACCTTC. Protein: CAISESGGDYGYTF.

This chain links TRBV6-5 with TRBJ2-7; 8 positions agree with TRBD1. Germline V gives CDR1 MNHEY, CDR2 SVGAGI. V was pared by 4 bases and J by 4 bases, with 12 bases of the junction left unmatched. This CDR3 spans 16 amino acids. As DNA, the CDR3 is TGTGCCAGCAGTTCGGCGACAGGGGCGATGGTGTACGAGCAGTACTTC. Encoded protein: CASSSATGAMVYEQYF.

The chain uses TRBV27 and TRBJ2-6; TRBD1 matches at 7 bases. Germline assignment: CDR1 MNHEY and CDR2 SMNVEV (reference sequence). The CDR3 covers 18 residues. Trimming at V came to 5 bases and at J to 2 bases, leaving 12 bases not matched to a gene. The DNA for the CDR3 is TGTGCCAGCAGTACCCTAACAGGGGCTCTAACTGGGGCCAACGTCCTGACTTTC. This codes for CASSTLTGALTGANVLTF.

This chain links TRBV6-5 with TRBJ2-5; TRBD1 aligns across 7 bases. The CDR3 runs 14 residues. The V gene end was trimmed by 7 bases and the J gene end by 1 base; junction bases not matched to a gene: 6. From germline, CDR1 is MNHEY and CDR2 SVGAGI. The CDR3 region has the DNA TGTGCCAGCACAAGGGGGCGCTTCCAAGAGACCCAGTACTTC. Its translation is CASTRGRFQETQYF.

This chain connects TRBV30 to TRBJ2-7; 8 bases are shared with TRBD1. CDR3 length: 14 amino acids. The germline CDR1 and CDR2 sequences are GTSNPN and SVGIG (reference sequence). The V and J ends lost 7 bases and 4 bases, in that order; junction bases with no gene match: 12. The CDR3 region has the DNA TGTGCCTCATCGACAGGGGCCGACAGTTACGAGCAGTACTTC. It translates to CASSTGADSYEQYF.

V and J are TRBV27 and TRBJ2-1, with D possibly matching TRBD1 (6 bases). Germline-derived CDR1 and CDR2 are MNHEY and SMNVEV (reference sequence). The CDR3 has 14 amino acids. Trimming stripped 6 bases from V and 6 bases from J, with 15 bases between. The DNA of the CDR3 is TGTGCCAGCAGGAGGGGGTCTACCCTCAATGAGCAGTTCTTC. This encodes CASRRGSTLNEQFF.

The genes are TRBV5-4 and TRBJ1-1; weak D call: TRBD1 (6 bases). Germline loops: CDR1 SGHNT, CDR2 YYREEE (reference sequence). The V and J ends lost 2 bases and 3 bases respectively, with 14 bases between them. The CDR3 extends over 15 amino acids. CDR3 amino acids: CASSFPTGSYTEAFF. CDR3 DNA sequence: TGTGCCAGCAGCTTCCCAACAGGGAGCTACACTGAAGCTTTCTTT.

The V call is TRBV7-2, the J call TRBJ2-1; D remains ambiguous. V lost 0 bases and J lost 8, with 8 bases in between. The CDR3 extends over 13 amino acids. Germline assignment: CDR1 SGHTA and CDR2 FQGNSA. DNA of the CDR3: TGTGCCAGCAGCTTAGCGCTCGCGGATGAGCAGTTCTTC. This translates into CASSLALADEQFF. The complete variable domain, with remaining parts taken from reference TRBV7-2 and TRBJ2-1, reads GAGVSQSPSNKVTEKGKDVELRCDPISGHTALYWYRQSLGQGLEFLIYFQGNSAPDKSGLPSDRFSAERTGGSVSTLTIQRTQQEDSAVYLCASSLALADEQFFGPGTRLTVL.

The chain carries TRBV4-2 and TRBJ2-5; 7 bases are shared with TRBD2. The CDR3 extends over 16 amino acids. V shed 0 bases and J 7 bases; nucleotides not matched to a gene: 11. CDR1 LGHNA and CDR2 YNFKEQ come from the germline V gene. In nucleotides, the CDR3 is TGTGCCAGCAGCCAAGAGTCGGCTAGCGGTGTGCGGACCCAGTACTTC. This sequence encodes CASSQESASGVRTQYF.

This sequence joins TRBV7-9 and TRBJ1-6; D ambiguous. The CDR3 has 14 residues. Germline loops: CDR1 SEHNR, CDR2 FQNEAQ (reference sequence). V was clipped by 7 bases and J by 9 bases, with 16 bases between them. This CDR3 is CASTPNVEGSPLHF. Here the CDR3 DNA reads TGTGCCAGCACCCCGAACGTGGAGGGTTCACCCCTCCACTTT.